This TCR beta chain was retrieved from a study of vaccination effects on CD4 cells after COVID-19. Sequencing used immunoSEQ multiplex PCR; TCRdb keeps in-frame clones, though not all of them. Seen here are 15,000 to 20,000 clones, just over 75% observed once, and the top ten hold 15% to 25%. J lost 3 bases, V lost 6 bases, and 11 bases had no gene match. The CDR3 sequence is 16 residues long. Germline-derived CDR1 and CDR2 are SGHTA and FQGTGA. As regards this clone: No antigen is known for it.

Prior to sequencing, the ViraFEST assay stimulated PBMC with viral peptide pools, which expanded the antigen-specific CD4+ T cells. Subsequent to 10 days of culture, CD4+ T cells were isolated. This person caught SARS-CoV-2 sometime from March to December 2020, and PCR testing confirmed the infection. Either the mRNA-1273 or the BNT162b2 vaccine was given to participants as two doses. Sequences were derived from CD4+ T cells from PBMCs cultured with SARS-CoV-2 spike peptides, sampled after COVID-19 vaccination. The sequence derives from a human donor who had a prior SARS-CoV-2 infection. The rearrangement uses TRBV7-3 and TRBJ2-1, with 7 bases identical to TRBD2. The CDR3 region is CASSRGLDWGYNEQFF. The CDR3, as DNA: TGTGCCAGCAGTCGCGGACTAGACTGGGGCTACAATGAGCAGTTCTTC.